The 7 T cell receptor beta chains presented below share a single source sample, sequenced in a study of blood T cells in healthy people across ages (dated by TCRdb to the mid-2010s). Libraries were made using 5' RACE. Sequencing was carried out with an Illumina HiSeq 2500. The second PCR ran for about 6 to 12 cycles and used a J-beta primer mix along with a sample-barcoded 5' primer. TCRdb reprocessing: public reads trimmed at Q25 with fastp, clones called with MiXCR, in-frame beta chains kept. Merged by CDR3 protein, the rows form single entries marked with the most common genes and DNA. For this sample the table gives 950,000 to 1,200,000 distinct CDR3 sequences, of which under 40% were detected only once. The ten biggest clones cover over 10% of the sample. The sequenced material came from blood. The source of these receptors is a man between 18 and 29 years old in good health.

The CDR3 is CASSFGDRVSVDYGYTF. CDR3 nucleotides: TGTGCCAGCAGTTTTGGAGACAGGGTCTCGGTGGACTATGGCTACACCTTC. The chain combines TRBV12-3 or TRBV12-4 with TRBJ1-2, with 7 nucleotides matching TRBD1. This CDR3 is built from 17 residues. Trimming cost V 3 bases and J 3 bases; bases outside gene matches: 13.

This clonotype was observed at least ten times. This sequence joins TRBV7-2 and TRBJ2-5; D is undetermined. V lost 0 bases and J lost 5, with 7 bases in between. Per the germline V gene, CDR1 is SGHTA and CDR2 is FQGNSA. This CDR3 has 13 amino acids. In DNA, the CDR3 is TGTGCCAGCAGCTTAGCTAGGCAGGAGACCCAGTACTTC. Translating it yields CASSLARQETQYF.

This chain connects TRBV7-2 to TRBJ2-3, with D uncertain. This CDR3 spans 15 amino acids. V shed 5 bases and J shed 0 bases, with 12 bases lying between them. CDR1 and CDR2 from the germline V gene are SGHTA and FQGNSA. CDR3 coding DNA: TGTGCCAGCAGCATTTCTACCGCTAGCACAGATACGCAGTATTTT. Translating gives CASSISTASTDTQYF.

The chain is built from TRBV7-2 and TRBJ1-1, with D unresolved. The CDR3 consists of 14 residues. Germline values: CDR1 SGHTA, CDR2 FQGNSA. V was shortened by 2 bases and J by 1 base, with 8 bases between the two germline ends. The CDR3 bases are TGTGCCAGCAGCTTAAGACGGGAGAACACTGAAGCTTTCTTT. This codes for CASSLRRENTEAFF.

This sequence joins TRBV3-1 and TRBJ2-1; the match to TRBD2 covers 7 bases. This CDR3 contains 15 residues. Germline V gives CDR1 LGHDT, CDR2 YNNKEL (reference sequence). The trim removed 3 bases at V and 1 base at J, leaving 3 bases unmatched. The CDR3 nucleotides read TGTGCCAGCAGCCACCCAGCGGGGTCCTACAATGAGCAGTTCTTC. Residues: CASSHPAGSYNEQFF.

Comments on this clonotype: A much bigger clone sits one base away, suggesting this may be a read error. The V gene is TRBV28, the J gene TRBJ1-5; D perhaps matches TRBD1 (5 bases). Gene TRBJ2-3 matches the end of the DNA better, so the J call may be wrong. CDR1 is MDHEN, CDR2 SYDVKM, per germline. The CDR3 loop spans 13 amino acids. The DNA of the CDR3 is TGTGCCAGCAGTTTTAGACAGAACCAACCCCAGTATTTT. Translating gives CASSFRQNQPQYF.

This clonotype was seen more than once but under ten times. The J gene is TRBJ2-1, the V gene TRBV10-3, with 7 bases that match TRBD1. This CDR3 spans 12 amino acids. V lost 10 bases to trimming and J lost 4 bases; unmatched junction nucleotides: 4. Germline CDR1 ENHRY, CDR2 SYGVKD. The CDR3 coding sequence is TGTGCCAGCCTGGGACAGTACAATGAGCAGTTCTTC. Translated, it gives CASLGQYNEQFF.